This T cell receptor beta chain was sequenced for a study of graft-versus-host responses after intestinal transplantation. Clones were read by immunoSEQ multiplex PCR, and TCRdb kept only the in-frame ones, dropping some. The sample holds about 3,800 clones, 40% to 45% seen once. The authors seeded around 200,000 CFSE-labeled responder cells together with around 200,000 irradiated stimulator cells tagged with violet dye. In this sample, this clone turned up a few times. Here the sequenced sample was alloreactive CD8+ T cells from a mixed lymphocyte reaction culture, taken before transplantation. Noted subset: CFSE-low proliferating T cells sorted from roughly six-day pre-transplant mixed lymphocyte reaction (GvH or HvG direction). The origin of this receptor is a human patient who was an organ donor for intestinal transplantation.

The CDR3 DNA follows: TGTGCCAGCAGTTTATTGGGGGGGCGTCCGGTAAGCGAGCAGTACTTC. Protein product: CASSLLGGRPVSEQYF. The V call is TRBV27, the J call TRBJ2-7; TRBD2 might be the D (7 bases). This CDR3 comprises 16 residues. Trimming cost V 1 base and J 6 bases, with 19 bases left between them. Germline loops: CDR1 MNHEY, CDR2 SMNVEV (reference sequence).